Listed below are T cell receptor beta chains from one sample, sequenced in a study of vaccination and CD4 T cells after COVID-19. TCRdb re-analysed the PCR reads in MiXCR, keeping a single row per CDR3 protein. The profile covers 7,500 to 10,000 distinct CDR3 sequences, with approximately 35% appearing a single time and 15% to 17% taken by the ten largest. These receptors' targets are unknown. Sample: CD4+ T cells from blood, cultured in vitro. Receptors were obtained from a human donor in good health. CDR3s include the opening cysteine and the closing phenylalanine or tryptophan. The order of the fields is J gene, V gene, D gene, clone size, CDR3 protein, CDR3 DNA. A D gene is named only where the DNA matches it firmly. The listing skips clone size in some rows; elsewhere it reads once, few, many or a size class.

J gene: TRBJ2-1
V gene: TRBV20-1
D gene: TRBD2
clone size: -
CDR3 protein: CSAGTSGKFNEQFF
CDR3 DNA: TGCAGTGCGGGGACTAGCGGGAAGTTCAATGAGCAGTTCTTC

J gene: TRBJ1-5
V gene: TRBV5-4
D gene: -
clone size: -
CDR3 protein: CASSLQGGSNQPQHF
CDR3 DNA: TGTGCCAGCAGCCTACAGGGAGGAAGCAATCAGCCCCAGCATTTT

J gene: TRBJ2-7
V gene: TRBV7-2
D gene: -
clone size: few
CDR3 protein: CASSLARTLYEQYF
CDR3 DNA: TGTGCCAGCAGCTTAGCGCGAACTTTATACGAGCAGTACTTC

J gene: TRBJ2-1
V gene: TRBV12-3/TRBV12-4
D gene: TRBD2
clone size: -
CDR3 protein: CASTPGLASNEQFF
CDR3 DNA: TGTGCCAGCACTCCGGGACTAGCGAGTAATGAGCAGTTCTTC

J gene: TRBJ1-2
V gene: TRBV11-2
D gene: -
clone size: once
CDR3 protein: CASSLDQVYGYTF
CDR3 DNA: TGTGCCAGCAGCTTAGATCAGGTCTATGGCTACACCTTC

J gene: TRBJ2-5
V gene: TRBV7-9
D gene: -
clone size: -
CDR3 protein: CASSLAPTPQETQYF
CDR3 DNA: TGTGCCAGCAGCTTAGCTCCCACACCGCAAGAGACCCAGTACTTC

J gene: TRBJ1-1
V gene: TRBV12-3/TRBV12-4
D gene: -
clone size: -
CDR3 protein: CATQGRLTEAFF
CDR3 DNA: TGTGCCACCCAGGGGAGACTCACTGAAGCTTTCTTT

J gene: TRBJ2-7
V gene: TRBV5-4
D gene: -
clone size: -
CDR3 protein: CASSLDGATTEQYF
CDR3 DNA: TGTGCCAGCAGCTTGGACGGGGCCACCACCGAGCAGTACTTC

J gene: TRBJ1-2
V gene: TRBV7-2
D gene: -
clone size: few
CDR3 protein: CASSYRDFNYGYTF
CDR3 DNA: TGTGCCAGCAGCTACAGAGATTTTAACTATGGCTACACCTTC

J gene: TRBJ1-6
V gene: TRBV28
D gene: -
clone size: -
CDR3 protein: CATKAFHNSPLHF
CDR3 DNA: TGTGCCACCAAGGCTTTCCATAATTCACCCCTCCACTTT

J gene: TRBJ1-1
V gene: TRBV6-1
D gene: -
clone size: -
CDR3 protein: CASSETWVFTEAFF
CDR3 DNA: TGTGCCAGCAGTGAAACGTGGGTTTTCACTGAAGCTTTCTTT

J gene: TRBJ2-5
V gene: TRBV9
D gene: TRBD2
clone size: -
CDR3 protein: CASSPPAGLAGAETQYF
CDR3 DNA: TGTGCCAGCAGCCCCCCGGCGGGGCTAGCGGGAGCAGAGACCCAGTACTTC

J gene: TRBJ1-1
V gene: TRBV5-1
D gene: -
clone size: once
CDR3 protein: CASKGLNTEAFF
CDR3 DNA: TGCGCCAGCAAAGGGCTGAACACTGAAGCTTTCTTT

J gene: TRBJ1-1
V gene: TRBV7-2
D gene: TRBD1
clone size: -
CDR3 protein: CASSSSGGHIEAFF
CDR3 DNA: TGTGCCAGCAGCTCTTCAGGGGGGCACATTGAAGCTTTCTTT

J gene: TRBJ2-3
V gene: TRBV20-1
D gene: -
clone size: -
CDR3 protein: CSANPGPDTQYF
CDR3 DNA: TGCAGTGCTAACCCCGGCCCGGATACGCAGTATTTT

J gene: TRBJ2-7
V gene: TRBV28
D gene: -
clone size: -
CDR3 protein: CASSSSRPSYEQYF
CDR3 DNA: TGTGCCAGCAGTTCCTCCCGGCCGAGCTACGAGCAGTACTTC

J gene: TRBJ1-1
V gene: TRBV20-1
D gene: -
clone size: few
CDR3 protein: CSARDSGSTLTSAFF
CDR3 DNA: TGCAGTGCTAGAGATTCTGGCAGCACCTTGACCTCAGCTTTCTTT

J gene: TRBJ1-2
V gene: TRBV19
D gene: -
clone size: -
CDR3 protein: CASSSAGDTTYTF
CDR3 DNA: TGTGCCAGTAGTTCGGCCGGGGATACGACCTACACCTTC

J gene: TRBJ2-3
V gene: TRBV9
D gene: -
clone size: -
CDR3 protein: CASSVIPGDTQYF
CDR3 DNA: TGTGCCAGCAGCGTAATCCCGGGAGATACGCAGTATTTT

J gene: TRBJ2-5
V gene: TRBV29-1
D gene: -
clone size: few
CDR3 protein: CSVEGSGQETQYF
CDR3 DNA: TGCAGCGTTGAAGGTAGCGGTCAAGAGACCCAGTACTTC

J gene: TRBJ1-4
V gene: TRBV20-1
D gene: -
clone size: few
CDR3 protein: CSAPHEKLFF
CDR3 DNA: TGCAGTGCTCCCCATGAAAAACTGTTTTTT

J gene: TRBJ1-2
V gene: TRBV12-3/TRBV12-4
D gene: TRBD1
clone size: -
CDR3 protein: CASSRPTGQGKYGYTF
CDR3 DNA: TGTGCCAGCAGTCGACCGACAGGGCAGGGGAAGTATGGCTACACCTTC

J gene: TRBJ1-1
V gene: TRBV30
D gene: TRBD1
clone size: once
CDR3 protein: CAWSRNRGTGTEAFF
CDR3 DNA: TGTGCCTGGAGTCGAAACAGGGGAACGGGTACTGAAGCTTTCTTT

J gene: TRBJ2-2
V gene: TRBV6-5
D gene: TRBD1
clone size: -
CDR3 protein: CASSYQGDTGELFF
CDR3 DNA: TGTGCCAGCAGTTACCAGGGGGACACCGGGGAGCTGTTTTTT

J gene: TRBJ2-7
V gene: TRBV20-1
D gene: -
clone size: -
CDR3 protein: CSAREPRHSYEQYF
CDR3 DNA: TGCAGTGCTAGAGAACCTAGGCACTCCTACGAGCAGTACTTC

J gene: TRBJ2-2
V gene: TRBV2
D gene: -
clone size: -
CDR3 protein: CASRVLGNTGELFF
CDR3 DNA: TGTGCCAGCAGAGTCTTGGGGAACACCGGGGAGCTGTTTTTT

J gene: TRBJ1-2
V gene: TRBV6-1
D gene: -
clone size: few
CDR3 protein: CASSSSGGSGDYGYTF
CDR3 DNA: TGTGCCAGCAGCTCTTCGGGAGGGAGTGGGGACTATGGCTACACCTTC

J gene: TRBJ2-3
V gene: TRBV6-1
D gene: -
clone size: -
CDR3 protein: CASSPGWGADTQYF
CDR3 DNA: TGTGCCAGCAGTCCTGGGTGGGGGGCAGATACGCAGTATTTT

J gene: TRBJ2-1
V gene: TRBV6-1
D gene: -
clone size: -
CDR3 protein: CASTVARASYNEQFF
CDR3 DNA: TGTGCCAGCACCGTCGCCCGGGCGTCCTACAATGAGCAGTTCTTC

J gene: TRBJ1-3
V gene: TRBV15
D gene: -
clone size: -
CDR3 protein: CATSTSPAGTGNTIYF
CDR3 DNA: TGTGCCACCAGCACCTCCCCGGCCGGGACTGGAAACACCATATATTTT

J gene: TRBJ2-6
V gene: TRBV28
D gene: -
clone size: -
CDR3 protein: CASSYLTPRANVLTF
CDR3 DNA: TGTGCCAGCAGTTATCTTACCCCCCGGGCCAACGTCCTGACTTTC

J gene: TRBJ2-4
V gene: TRBV6-2/TRBV6-3
D gene: TRBD1
clone size: once
CDR3 protein: CASSRDRGAKDSIQYF
CDR3 DNA: TGTGCCAGCAGCCGAGACAGGGGGGCTAAGGATAGCATTCAGTACTTC

J gene: TRBJ1-6
V gene: TRBV27
D gene: -
clone size: few
CDR3 protein: CASSGDSYNSPLHF
CDR3 DNA: TGTGCCAGCAGTGGCGACAGCTATAATTCACCCCTCCACTTT

J gene: TRBJ2-7
V gene: TRBV7-2
D gene: TRBD2
clone size: -
CDR3 protein: CASSQGGTSGINYEQYF
CDR3 DNA: TGTGCCAGCAGCCAAGGGGGGACTAGCGGGATTAATTACGAGCAGTACTTC

J gene: TRBJ1-3
V gene: TRBV6-5
D gene: TRBD1
clone size: -
CDR3 protein: CASSYRGTGGRSGNTIYF
CDR3 DNA: TGTGCCAGCAGTTACCGCGGGACAGGGGGCAGGAGTGGAAACACCATATATTTT

J gene: TRBJ2-2
V gene: TRBV20-1
D gene: -
clone size: few
CDR3 protein: CSASKNTRDTGELFF
CDR3 DNA: TGCAGTGCTTCAAAAAACACAAGGGACACCGGGGAGCTGTTTTTT

J gene: TRBJ2-5
V gene: TRBV20-1
D gene: TRBD1
clone size: -
CDR3 protein: CSARDGQRQGLAETQYF
CDR3 DNA: TGCAGTGCTAGAGATGGGCAGCGACAGGGTCTCGCAGAGACCCAGTACTTC

J gene: TRBJ2-3
V gene: TRBV20-1
D gene: -
clone size: -
CDR3 protein: CSAPRGRGADTQYF
CDR3 DNA: TGCAGTGCCCCAAGGGGCAGGGGAGCAGATACGCAGTATTTT

J gene: TRBJ2-7
V gene: TRBV20-1
D gene: -
clone size: -
CDR3 protein: CSARAKIYEQYF
CDR3 DNA: TGCAGTGCTAGAGCAAAGATCTACGAGCAGTACTTC

J gene: TRBJ2-7
V gene: TRBV14
D gene: -
clone size: -
CDR3 protein: CASSQALNEQYF
CDR3 DNA: TGTGCCAGCAGCCAAGCCCTAAACGAGCAGTACTTC

J gene: TRBJ1-3
V gene: TRBV20-1
D gene: TRBD1
clone size: -
CDR3 protein: CSAKDRTRNTIYF
CDR3 DNA: TGCAGTGCTAAGGACAGGACCCGTAACACCATATATTTT

J gene: TRBJ2-7
V gene: TRBV7-2
D gene: -
clone size: -
CDR3 protein: CASSSSRTQSGYEQYF
CDR3 DNA: TGTGCCAGCAGCTCTTCCCGGACCCAGAGCGGTTACGAGCAGTACTTC

J gene: TRBJ1-2
V gene: TRBV28
D gene: TRBD1
clone size: -
CDR3 protein: CASSPLTGDYGYTF
CDR3 DNA: TGTGCCAGCAGCCCACTCACAGGGGACTATGGCTACACCTTC

J gene: TRBJ2-1
V gene: TRBV7-8
D gene: TRBD2
clone size: few
CDR3 protein: CASSSSGRAGNEQFF
CDR3 DNA: TGTGCCAGCAGCTCAAGCGGGAGGGCAGGCAATGAGCAGTTCTTC

J gene: TRBJ1-2
V gene: TRBV12-3/TRBV12-4
D gene: TRBD1
clone size: -
CDR3 protein: CASRRQGVYGYTF
CDR3 DNA: TGTGCCAGCAGACGACAGGGGGTGTATGGCTACACCTTC

J gene: TRBJ1-1
V gene: TRBV7-2
D gene: TRBD1
clone size: few
CDR3 protein: CASSERGQTTQEAFF
CDR3 DNA: TGTGCCAGCAGCGAAAGGGGACAGACGACTCAAGAAGCTTTCTTT

J gene: TRBJ2-3
V gene: TRBV7-2
D gene: TRBD2
clone size: few
CDR3 protein: CASSLAGGPTDTQYF
CDR3 DNA: TGTGCCAGCAGTTTAGCGGGAGGGCCCACAGATACGCAGTATTTT

J gene: TRBJ1-1
V gene: TRBV6-1
D gene: -
clone size: medium-sized
CDR3 protein: CATGPLGEGNTEAFF
CDR3 DNA: TGTGCCACTGGTCCCTTGGGGGAGGGGAACACTGAAGCTTTCTTT

J gene: TRBJ2-2
V gene: TRBV28
D gene: TRBD1
clone size: -
CDR3 protein: CATMGQGVTGELFF
CDR3 DNA: TGTGCCACCATGGGGCAGGGGGTAACCGGGGAGCTGTTTTTT

J gene: TRBJ1-5
V gene: TRBV28
D gene: -
clone size: few
CDR3 protein: CASSLSGNQPQHF
CDR3 DNA: TGTGCCAGCAGTTTGTCGGGCAATCAGCCCCAGCATTTT

J gene: TRBJ2-5
V gene: TRBV10-2
D gene: -
clone size: few
CDR3 protein: CASSEWGQETQYF
CDR3 DNA: TGCGCCAGCAGTGAGTGGGGACAAGAGACCCAGTACTTC